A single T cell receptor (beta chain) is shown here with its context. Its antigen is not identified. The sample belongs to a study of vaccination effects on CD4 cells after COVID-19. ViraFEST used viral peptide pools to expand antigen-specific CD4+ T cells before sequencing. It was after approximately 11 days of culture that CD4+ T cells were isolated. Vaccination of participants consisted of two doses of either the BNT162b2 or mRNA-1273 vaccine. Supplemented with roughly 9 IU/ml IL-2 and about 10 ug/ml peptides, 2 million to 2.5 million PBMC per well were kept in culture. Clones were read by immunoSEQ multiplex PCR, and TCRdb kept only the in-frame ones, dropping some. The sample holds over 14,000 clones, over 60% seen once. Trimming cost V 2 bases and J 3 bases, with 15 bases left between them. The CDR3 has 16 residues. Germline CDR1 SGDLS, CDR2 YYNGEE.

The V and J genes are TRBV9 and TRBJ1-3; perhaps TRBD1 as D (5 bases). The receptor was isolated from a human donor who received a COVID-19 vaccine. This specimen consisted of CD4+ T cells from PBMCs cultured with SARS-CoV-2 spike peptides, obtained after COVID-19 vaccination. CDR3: CASSVDGTGVGNTIYF. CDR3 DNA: TGTGCCAGCAGCGTGGATGGGACCGGGGTTGGAAACACCATATATTTT.